This T cell receptor (beta chain) was retrieved from a study of blood T cell repertoires in COVID-19. The overall study: Both acute and convalescent COVID-19 samples were obtained from the United States, Italy and Spain. The analysed material was cDNA or gDNA that came from T cells, B-cell-depleted T cells, or PBMCs.

CDR1 MNHEY and CDR2 SVGEGT come from the germline V gene. The CDR3 sequence is 11 residues long. V was clipped by 2 bases and J by 6 bases, with 5 bases between them. As originally analysed: Amplification from reference gene primers served as the basis for estimated nucleated cell counts. The method was immunoSEQ multiplex PCR; TCRdb's version includes in-frame clones alone and lacks a portion of them. The DNA was the basis for D and trimming; V, J and clone size are from that table. The repertoire includes roughly 140,000 clones, roughly 79% of them detected once, and 7% to 10% sits in the top ten. The J gene is TRBJ2-7, the V gene TRBV6-2 or TRBV6-3; D not certain. This clonotype was obtained from a human donor with acute or convalescent COVID-19. The donor label of this sample is uncertain. Material: peripheral blood. Written as DNA, the CDR3 is TGTGCCAGCAGTTACCCCAGCGAGCAGTACTTC. Protein sequence: CASSYPSEQYF.